A selection of T cell receptor beta chains follows, all from one sample in a study of a mutant IDH1 vaccine in newly diagnosed glioma. The repertoire was sequenced with immunoSEQ multiplex PCR; TCRdb's copy has only in-frame clones and lacks some. The sample lists around 50,000 clones, approximately 90% occurring once. Sequencing used PBMCs, obtained from a glioma patient treated with radiotherapy, temozolomide or both. All receptors derive from a man aged 40-49 years with glioma. CDR3s include the opening cysteine and the closing phenylalanine or tryptophan. A D gene is named only where the DNA matches it firmly. Not every row has a clone size; where given, it reads once, few, many or a size class.

TRBV5-1	.	.	TRBJ2-1	TGCGCCAGCAGCAAGGACACTTACAATGAGCAGTTCTTC	CASSKDTYNEQFF
TRBV29-1	.	few	TRBJ1-1	TGCAGCGTTGTACCCGTGAACACTGAAGCTTTCTTT	CSVVPVNTEAFF
TRBV5-4	.	few	TRBJ1-1	TGTGCCAGCCAAAACTTGGGGCATGAAGCTTTCTTT	CASQNLGHEAFF
TRBV4-1	.	.	TRBJ1-1	TGCGCCAGCAGCCAACCCATGAACACTGAAGCTTTCTTT	CASSQPMNTEAFF
TRBV28	.	once	TRBJ1-2	TGTGCCAGCGCCAACACTAACTATGGCTACACCTTC	CASANTNYGYTF
TRBV6-6	.	.	TRBJ1-5	TGTGCCAGCAGTTACTCGGAAGATCAGCCCCAGCATTTT	CASSYSEDQPQHF
TRBV7-2	.	.	TRBJ1-5	TGTGCCAGCAGCTTAGGGGGAAACCAAGGACAGCCCCAGCATTTT	CASSLGGNQGQPQHF
TRBV2	.	.	TRBJ2-7	TGTGCCAGCATCCTAGAGAGGGGCCGTATATACGAGCAGTACTTC	CASILERGRIYEQYF
TRBV28	TRBD1	once	TRBJ2-3	TGTGCCAGCAGTCCTTTGACAGGGATCGTTACGACAGATACGCAGTATTTT	CASSPLTGIVTTDTQYF
TRBV9	TRBD1	few	TRBJ1-4	TGTGCCAGCAGCCCCCAGGGGGTTAGGGAAAAACTGTTTTTT	CASSPQGVREKLFF
TRBV29-1	.	.	TRBJ2-7	TGCAGCGTTGCCGAGGTTCATGGCGAGCAGTACTTC	CSVAEVHGEQYF
TRBV27	.	few	TRBJ1-5	TGTGCCAGCAGTTTGGGCAGCTATCAGAGGAAGCCCCAGCATTTT	CASSLGSYQRKPQHF
TRBV14	.	.	TRBJ1-4	TGTGCCAGCAGCCAACGAGCCGGGACCAACGTGGGTAATGAAAAACTGTTTTTT	CASSQRAGTNVGNEKLFF
TRBV5-1	.	once	TRBJ1-1	TGCGCCAGCAGCTTGTACGGGCACACTGAAGCTTTCTTT	CASSLYGHTEAFF
TRBV5-4	.	.	TRBJ2-3	TGTGCCAGCAGCTTGGGACAGTACACAGATACGCAGTATTTT	CASSLGQYTDTQYF
TRBV7-7	.	.	TRBJ2-5	TGTGCTAGCAGCTTATATAGCGGCCTCGGGGAGACCCAGTACTTC	CASSLYSGLGETQYF
TRBV7-8	TRBD2	once	TRBJ2-3	TGTGCCAGCAGCTTTAGCGGGAGTCAGTTAGATACGCAGTATTTT	CASSFSGSQLDTQYF
TRBV19	TRBD1	few	TRBJ1-5	TGTGCCAGTCTTCAGACAGGGGGGTACAATCAGCCCCAGCATTTT	CASLQTGGYNQPQHF
TRBV11-3	TRBD2	.	TRBJ2-2	TGTGCCAGCAGCTTTTCGGGGGGGCAAACCGGGGAGCTGTTTTTT	CASSFSGGQTGELFF
TRBV7-9	.	few	TRBJ1-5	TGTGCCAGCAGCCGGACAGACAGCAATCAGCCCCAGCATTTT	CASSRTDSNQPQHF
TRBV5-1	.	.	TRBJ1-2	TGCGCCAGCAGCTTAGGGGATGGCGACTATGGCTACACCTTC	CASSLGDGDYGYTF
TRBV9	.	.	TRBJ1-1	TGTGCCAGCAGCGGAGGGGGAATGAACACTGAAGCTTTCTTT	CASSGGGMNTEAFF
TRBV6-5	TRBD1	once	TRBJ2-1	TGTGCCAGCAGTTACTCCGGGACAGGGAACAATGAGCAGTTCTTC	CASSYSGTGNNEQFF
TRBV19	TRBD2	.	TRBJ2-3	TGTGCCAGTAGTATGGCGTGGGAGGGCCCAGATACGCAGTATTTT	CASSMAWEGPDTQYF